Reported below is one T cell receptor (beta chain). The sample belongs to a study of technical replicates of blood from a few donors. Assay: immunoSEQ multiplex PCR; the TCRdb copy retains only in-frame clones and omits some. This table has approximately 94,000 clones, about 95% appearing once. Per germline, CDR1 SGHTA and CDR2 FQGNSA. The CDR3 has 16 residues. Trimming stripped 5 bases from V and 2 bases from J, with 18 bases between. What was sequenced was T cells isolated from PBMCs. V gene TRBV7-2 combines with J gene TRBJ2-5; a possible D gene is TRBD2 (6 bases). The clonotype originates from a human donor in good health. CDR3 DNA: TGTGCCAGCAGCCCCCCTGGACTACCTAGTCAAGAGACCCAGTACTTC. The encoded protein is CASSPPGLPSQETQYF.